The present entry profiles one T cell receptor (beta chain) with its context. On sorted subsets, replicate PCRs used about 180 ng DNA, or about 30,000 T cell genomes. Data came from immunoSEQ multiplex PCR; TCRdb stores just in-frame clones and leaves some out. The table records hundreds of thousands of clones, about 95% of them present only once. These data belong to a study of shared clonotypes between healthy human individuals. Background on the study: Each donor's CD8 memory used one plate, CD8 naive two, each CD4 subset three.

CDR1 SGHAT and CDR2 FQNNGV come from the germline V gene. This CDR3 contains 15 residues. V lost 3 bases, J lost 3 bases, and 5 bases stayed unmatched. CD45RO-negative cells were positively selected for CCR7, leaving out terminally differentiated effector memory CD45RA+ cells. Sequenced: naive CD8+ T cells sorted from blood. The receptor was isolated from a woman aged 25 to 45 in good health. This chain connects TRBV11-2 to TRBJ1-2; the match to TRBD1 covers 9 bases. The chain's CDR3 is CASSLWTGDDYGYTF. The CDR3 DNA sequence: TGTGCCAGCAGCTTGTGGACAGGGGACGACTATGGCTACACCTTC.